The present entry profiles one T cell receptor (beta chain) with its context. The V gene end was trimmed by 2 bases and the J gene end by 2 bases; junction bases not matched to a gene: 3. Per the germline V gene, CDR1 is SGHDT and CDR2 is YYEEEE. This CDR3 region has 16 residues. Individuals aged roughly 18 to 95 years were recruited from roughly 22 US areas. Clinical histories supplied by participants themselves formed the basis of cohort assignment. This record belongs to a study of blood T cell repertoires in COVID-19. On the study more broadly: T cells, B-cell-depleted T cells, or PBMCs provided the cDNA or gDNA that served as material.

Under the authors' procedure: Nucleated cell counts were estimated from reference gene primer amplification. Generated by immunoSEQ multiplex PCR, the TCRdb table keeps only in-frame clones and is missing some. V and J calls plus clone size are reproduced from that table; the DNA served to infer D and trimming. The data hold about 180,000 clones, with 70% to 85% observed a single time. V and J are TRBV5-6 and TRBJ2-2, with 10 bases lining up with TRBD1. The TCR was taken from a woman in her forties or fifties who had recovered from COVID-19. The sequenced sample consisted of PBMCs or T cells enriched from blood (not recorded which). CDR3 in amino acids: CASSFGQGVNTGELFF. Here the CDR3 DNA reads TGTGCCAGCAGCTTCGGACAGGGGGTAAACACCGGGGAGCTGTTTTTT.